A single sample is the source of the 24 T cell receptor beta chains below, sequenced in a study of blood T cells in healthy people across ages. A second PCR of 7 to 11 cycles used a sample-barcoded 5' primer and a J-beta primer mix. TCRdb itself ran the 5' RACE reads through MiXCR, one entry per CDR3 protein. The repertoire consists of around 690,000 distinct CDR3 sequences, with 58% occurring once and the leading ten covering 30% to 45%. What was sequenced was blood. Receptor source: a man aged 60 to 75 in good health.

This clonotype has only a few counts. This sequence joins TRBV13 and TRBJ2-7; possible D gene TRBD1, 7 bases. The J call is uncertain, as TRBJ2-4 better fits the DNA end. Germline V gives CDR1 PRHDT, CDR2 FYEKMQ (reference sequence). The CDR3 totals 14 residues. The CDR3 DNA reads TGTGCCAGCAGTCAGCGGCAGGGGGGTAACATTCAGTACTTC. Translating it yields CASSQRQGGNIQYF.

V usage is TRBV4-1 and J usage is TRBJ2-3; TRBD2 matches at 11 bases. Germline values: CDR1 MGHRA, CDR2 YSYEKL. The CDR3 is 19 residues long. The ends lost 5 bases at V and 0 bases at J; junction bases unmatched: 13. The CDR3 loop is CASSWRRSSGGLSTDTQYF. Written as DNA, the CDR3 is TGCGCCAGCAGCTGGAGGAGGTCTAGCGGGGGGCTGAGCACAGATACGCAGTATTTT.

The V call is TRBV21-1, the J call TRBJ1-2; the DNA was not used to check the table's D call, TRBD1. TRBV21-1 is flagged as a pseudogene. The CDR3 extends over 13 amino acids. CDR3: CASDSPSNYGYTF. The CDR3 bases are TGTGCCAGCGACAGCCCTTCTAACTATGGCTACACCTTC.

The V gene is TRBV20-1, the J gene TRBJ2-7; D may correspond to TRBD1 or TRBD2 (6 bases each). Germline CDR1 reads DFQATT; CDR2 reads SNEGSKA (reference sequence). The CDR3 loop spans 18 amino acids. Trimming took off 3 bases at V and 2 bases at J, with 26 bases between the two ends. The CDR3 reads CSASVTTGAGQGAYEQYF. The CDR3 DNA is TGCAGTGCTAGTGTCACCACGGGGGCAGGACAAGGGGCCTACGAGCAGTACTTC.

There are a few counts of this clonotype. V is TRBV6-2 or TRBV6-3 and J is TRBJ2-5, with TRBD2 matching over 7 bases. CDR3 length: 15 amino acids. Germline V gene lookup returns CDR1 MNHEY and CDR2 SVGEGT. J lost 2 bases, V lost 2 bases, and 5 bases had no gene match. In nucleotides, the CDR3 is TGTGCCAGCAGTTACGGGGCGGGGGTTCAAGAGACCCAGTACTTC. Translation gives CASSYGAGVQETQYF.

This clonotype appeared a few times. This chain links TRBV3-1 with TRBJ2-3, with 7 bases aligning to TRBD1. The V gene's germline CDR1 is LGHDT and CDR2 YNNKEL (reference sequence). The CDR3 sequence is 15 residues long. V was clipped by 2 bases and J by 6 bases; unmatched bases: 8. Here the CDR3 DNA reads TGTGCCAGCAGCCAAACTGGGACAGAACTGGATACGCAGTATTTT. It translates to CASSQTGTELDTQYF.

This clonotype has only a few counts. The J gene is TRBJ1-2, the V gene TRBV5-1; 7 nucleotides line up with TRBD1. Germline V gives CDR1 SGHRS, CDR2 YFSETQ. The CDR3 contains 14 residues. Germline trimming cut 3 bases from V and 8 bases from J; bases unmatched to any gene: 10. CDR3 sequence reads: CASSSGQDYGGYTF. Here the CDR3 DNA reads TGCGCCAGCAGCTCCGGACAGGACTACGGGGGCTACACCTTC. Using reference TRBV5-1 and TRBJ1-2 for the parts outside the CDR3, the full variable domain is KAGVTQTPRYLIKTRGQQVTLSCSPISGHRSVSWYQQTPGQGLQFLFEYFSETQRNKGNFPGRFSGRQFSNSRSEMNVSTLELGDSALYLCASSSGQDYGGYTFGSGTRLTVV.

The rearrangement uses TRBV14 and TRBJ1-4, with 8 bases lining up with TRBD1. V was clipped by 1 base and J by 10 bases; unmatched bases: 8. The CDR3 consists of 15 residues. Germline loops: CDR1 SGHDN, CDR2 FVKESK. The CDR3 reads CASSQGRYRGTKLFF. The CDR3 DNA reads TGTGCCAGCAGCCAAGGAAGGTACAGGGGGACAAAACTGTTTTTT.

This clonotype was counted between two and nine times. V is TRBV10-2 and J is TRBJ2-7, with 7 positions matching TRBD2. The DNA end lines up better with TRBJ2-5; the J call may be wrong. CDR1 is WSHSY and CDR2 is SAAADI in the germline V gene. This CDR3 is 15 amino acids long. CDR3 protein: CASSRQAGLGETQYF. CDR3 bases: TGCGCCAGCAGCCGTCAAGCGGGGCTGGGGGAGACCCAGTACTTC.

The V and J genes are TRBV6-6 and TRBJ2-5; 9 bases align to TRBD2. Trimming took 4 bases from V and 5 from J; bases not matched to a gene: 8. Germline V gene data show CDR1 as MNHNY and CDR2 as SVGAGI (reference sequence). The CDR3 spans 15 residues. Here the CDR3 reads CASSSGGGAWETQYF. The DNA for the CDR3 is TGTGCCAGCAGTTCTGGCGGGGGGGCTTGGGAGACCCAGTACTTC.

This clonotype was counted a few times. The J gene is TRBJ1-1, the V gene TRBV7-2; 8 nucleotides line up with TRBD1. The junction had 7 bases not matched to a gene; V was cut back by 2 bases and J by 11 bases. CDR1 and CDR2 (germline): SGHTA, FQGNSA. CDR3 length: 13 residues. The CDR3, as DNA: TGTGCCAGCAGCTTAACCCGGACAGGGTCGGCTTTCTTT. Translation: CASSLTRTGSAFF.

This chain connects TRBV5-1 to TRBJ2-6, with unresolved D. CDR3 length: 15 amino acids. Germline V gene lookup returns CDR1 SGHRS and CDR2 YFSETQ. V lost 2 bases and J 0 bases, leaving 6 bases between the germline ends. The CDR3 DNA sequence: TGCGCCAGCAGCTTTGTCGGCTCTGGGGCCAACGTCCTGACTTTC. Its protein is CASSFVGSGANVLTF.

The rearrangement joins TRBV5-1 to TRBJ2-1; TRBD2 agrees at 12 bases. CDR1 and CDR2 (germline): SGHRS, YFSETQ. The V gene end was trimmed by 4 bases and the J gene end by 0 bases; junction bases not matched to a gene: 11. This CDR3 spans 19 amino acids. CDR3 sequence (DNA): TGCGCCAGCAGCGGACTAGCGGGGTCCTCCTCCAACTCCTACAATGAGCAGTTCTTC. Its translation is CASSGLAGSSSNSYNEQFF. Full variable domain (rest looked up from reference TRBV5-1 and TRBJ2-1): KAGVTQTPRYLIKTRGQQVTLSCSPISGHRSVSWYQQTPGQGLQFLFEYFSETQRNKGNFPGRFSGRQFSNSRSEMNVSTLELGDSALYLCASSGLAGSSSNSYNEQFFGPGTRLTVL.

V usage is TRBV9 and J usage is TRBJ2-4; 11 nucleotides line up with TRBD2. The DNA end is a closer match to TRBJ2-7, so the J assignment may be wrong. This CDR3 spans 16 amino acids. The germline CDR1 and CDR2 sequences are SGDLS and YYNGEE. CDR3 coding DNA: TGTGCCAGCAGCCCACCACCTAGCGGGGGGACGTACGAGCAGTACTTC. This sequence encodes CASSPPPSGGTYEQYF.

V gene TRBV19 combines with J gene TRBJ1-2; 10 nucleotides line up with TRBD1. This CDR3 has 15 residues. Germline values: CDR1 LNHDA, CDR2 SQIVND (reference sequence). Trimming removed 7 bases from V and 2 bases from J; junction bases left unmatched: 7. CDR3 DNA sequence: TGTGCCAGTAAGCCGGGACAGGGGTGGAACTATGGCTACACCTTC. It translates to CASKPGQGWNYGYTF.

The CDR3 reads CSARTGVEKLFF. The CDR3 DNA sequence: TGCAGCGCTAGGACAGGCGTCGAAAAACTGTTTTTT. The rearrangement uses TRBV29-1 and TRBJ1-4, with 7 nucleotides matching TRBD1. With V trimmed by 7 bases and J by 8 bases, 7 bases remained unmatched. There are 12 residues in the CDR3. Germline loops: CDR1 SQVTM, CDR2 ANQGSEA.

The chain recombines TRBV7-9 with TRBJ1-4; 8 nucleotides align to TRBD1. Germline V gene sequence: CDR1 SEHNR, CDR2 FQNEAQ (reference sequence). The CDR3 extends over 15 amino acids. V lost 3 bases, J lost 8 bases, and 8 bases stayed unmatched. For the CDR3, the DNA is TGTGCCAGCAGCTTGTCACAGGGGGATGGGGAAAAACTGTTTTTT. Its protein is CASSLSQGDGEKLFF.

The chain links TRBV12-3 or TRBV12-4 to TRBJ2-7; D remains unclear. The ends were cut back, 5 bases at V and 4 bases at J, with 15 bases in the middle. The CDR3 has 14 amino acids. In DNA form, the CDR3 reads TGTGCCAGCAGTATAGGACGCCGTCTGTACGAGCAGTACTTC. This codes for CASSIGRRLYEQYF.

Worth noting for this clonotype: A much bigger clone sits one base away, suggesting this may be a read error. The V and J genes are TRBV7-9 and TRBJ2-7, with D perhaps being TRBD1 or TRBD2 (5 bases each). The CDR3 has 14 amino acids. With 5 bases removed from V and 3 bases from J, the gap between germline ends came to 14 bases. The germline V gene encodes CDR1 SEHNR and CDR2 FQNEAQ (reference sequence). The CDR3: CASSPRDGRYEQYF. CDR3 bases: TGTGCCAGCAGCCCTCGGGACGGCCGCTACGAGCAGTACTTC.

The chain has TRBV6-1 and TRBJ2-3; D may correspond to TRBD1 or TRBD2 (6 bases each). V was pared by 6 bases and J by 7 bases, with 17 bases between. CDR1 MNHNS and CDR2 SASEGT come from the germline V gene. The length of the CDR3 is 14 residues. In DNA, the CDR3 is TGTGCCAGCAGCCCGGGGGCCCCCACGAATACGCAGTATTTT. Residues: CASSPGAPTNTQYF.

This clonotype showed up just a few times. The chain has TRBV28 and TRBJ2-5; D is undetermined. The V gene lost 2 bases and the J gene lost 1 base, with 8 bases spanning the gap. Looked up from germline, CDR1 is MDHEN and CDR2 is SYDVKM. This CDR3 region has 14 residues. The CDR3 reads CASSLAGFQETQYF. CDR3 DNA sequence: TGTGCCAGCAGTTTAGCCGGGTTCCAAGAGACCCAGTACTTC. The complete variable domain, with remaining parts taken from reference TRBV28 and TRBJ2-5, reads DVKVTQSSRYLVKRTGEKVFLECVQDMDHENMFWYRQDPGLGLRLIYFSYDVKMKEKGDIPEGYSVSREKKERFSLILESASTNQTSMYLCASSLAGFQETQYFGPGTRLLVL.

V and J are TRBV4-2 and TRBJ2-1, with D tentatively TRBD2 (5 bases). The germline V and J ends were trimmed by 1 base and 10 bases, with 8 bases remaining between them. The length of the CDR3 is 12 residues. Per germline, CDR1 LGHNA and CDR2 YNFKEQ. The CDR3 DNA sequence: TGTGCCAGCAGCCAAGTGAGGGAGGAGCAGTTCTTC. As protein: CASSQVREEQFF.

This clonotype was counted a single time. V gene TRBV11-2 combines with J gene TRBJ2-6, with D tentatively TRBD2 (5 bases). Between the trimmed V and J ends, which lost 3 bases and 3 bases, there was a span of 9 bases. CDR1 is SGHAT and CDR2 is FQNNGV in the germline V gene. The CDR3 is 15 amino acids. The CDR3 nucleotides read TGTGCCAGCAGCTTTAGCGTGTTTGGGGCCAACGTCCTGACTTTC. This translates into CASSFSVFGANVLTF.

V is TRBV11-2 and J is TRBJ2-5; 7 nucleotides agree with TRBD2. V lost 5 bases to trimming and J lost 11 bases; unmatched junction nucleotides: 23. This CDR3 contains 17 residues. In germline, CDR1 is SGHAT, CDR2 FQNNGV. CDR3 bases: TGTGCCAGCAGCCCACGTAGTCGTGGGGAGGGGTACAATGAGCAGTACTTC. Translating gives CASSPRSRGEGYNEQYF.